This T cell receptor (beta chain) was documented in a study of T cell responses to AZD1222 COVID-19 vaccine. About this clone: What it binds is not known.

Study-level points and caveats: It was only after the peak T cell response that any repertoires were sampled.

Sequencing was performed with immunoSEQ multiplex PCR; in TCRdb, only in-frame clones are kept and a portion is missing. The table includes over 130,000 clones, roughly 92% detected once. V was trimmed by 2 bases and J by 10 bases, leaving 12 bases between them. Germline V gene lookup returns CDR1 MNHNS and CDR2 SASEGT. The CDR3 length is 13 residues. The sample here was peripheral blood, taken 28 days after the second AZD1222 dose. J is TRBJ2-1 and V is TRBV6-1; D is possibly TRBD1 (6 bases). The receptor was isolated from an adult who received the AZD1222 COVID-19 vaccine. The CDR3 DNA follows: TGTGCCAGCAGTGAAATGGGGGCATTCGAGCAGTTCTTC. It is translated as CASSEMGAFEQFF.